These T cell receptor beta chains were read from a single sample in a study of T cell repertoires in cytomegalovirus infection. Their specific antigens are unknown. TCRdb processed the reads anew with MiXCR; each CDR3 protein has one entry. The sample lists 550,000 to 700,000 distinct CDR3 sequences, almost 40% occurring once. Specimen: cultured PBMCs, collected from culture after CMV antigen stimulation. The receptors were sampled from a human donor in good health (CMV status not recorded). Some clones in this sample may be carry-over from other donors' samples. Both conserved end residues are part of each CDR3. A D gene is named only where the DNA matches it firmly. Where a row states a size, it is once, few, many or the class of an expanded clone; other rows omit it.

d_call | j_call | cdr3_length | clone_size | v_call | cdr3_aa
TRBD2 | TRBJ2-1 | 15 | few | TRBV19 | CASNPRLAGDHEQFF
- | TRBJ2-1 | 18 | few | TRBV7-8 | CASTLGADPGDVNNEQFF
TRBD1 | TRBJ2-7 | 15 | - | TRBV10-3 | CAISVGDRGLYEQYF
TRBD2 | TRBJ2-3 | 20 | - | TRBV20-1 | CSASTSLGLAGGLNTDTQYF
- | TRBJ2-3 | 15 | few | TRBV7-2 | CASSPRWVSTDTQYF
TRBD1 | TRBJ1-2 | 16 | - | TRBV6-2/TRBV6-3 | CASSYGGTGVSDGYTF
- | TRBJ1-6 | 11 | - | TRBV7-2 | CASSLGQELHF
- | TRBJ2-3 | 15 | - | TRBV20-1 | CSAGDGGPFTDTQYF
- | TRBJ1-1 | 13 | - | TRBV18 | CASSLRAITEAFF
- | TRBJ1-6 | 14 | - | TRBV14 | CASSQGPGRSPLHF
- | TRBJ2-1 | 14 | few | TRBV19 | CASSRLDFYNEQFF
- | TRBJ2-7 | 12 | few | TRBV12-3/TRBV12-4 | CASSPWFGEQYF
TRBD1 | TRBJ1-2 | 15 | many | TRBV7-2 | CASSLPGTGIIGYTF
TRBD2 | TRBJ2-2 | 17 | - | TRBV6-2/TRBV6-3 | CASSLTSVAWGTGELFF
- | TRBJ1-1 | 14 | - | TRBV28 | CASSSHYRNTEAFF
- | TRBJ1-2 | 15 | few | TRBV11-2 | CASSPEQGPEHGYTF
- | TRBJ1-2 | 11 | - | TRBV6-5 | CASSQPPVYTF
- | TRBJ2-7 | 14 | - | TRBV5-4 | CASSLGGREHEQYF
TRBD2 | TRBJ2-3 | 18 | few | TRBV6-1 | CASSEVLAGPLSTDTQYF
TRBD2 | TRBJ2-5 | 12 | - | TRBV7-8 | CASGGGGETQYF
- | TRBJ2-1 | 13 | - | TRBV19 | CASSIRSYNEQFF
- | TRBJ1-5 | 14 | once | TRBV19 | CASSFSRSNQPQHF
TRBD2 | TRBJ2-3 | 16 | many | TRBV5-1 | CASRPGLADSTDTQYF
- | TRBJ1-1 | 12 | many | TRBV7-2 | CASSLNGGEAFF
TRBD2 | TRBJ2-3 | 16 | - | TRBV7-2 | CASSLAGGGGADTQYF
TRBD2 | TRBJ2-3 | 14 | few | TRBV7-2 | CASSFGVGGDTQYF
TRBD1 | TRBJ1-5 | 15 | few | TRBV12-3/TRBV12-4 | CASRRQGAPRQPQHF
TRBD2 | TRBJ2-2 | 16 | - | TRBV6-2/TRBV6-3 | CASRKLAGALPGELFF
TRBD2 | TRBJ2-1 | 15 | - | TRBV10-3 | CAIRSTSSSYNEQFF
TRBD2 | TRBJ2-1 | 15 | - | TRBV2 | CASSYPAGGLDEQFF
- | TRBJ1-1 | 14 | - | TRBV18 | CASSPGAGITEAFF
- | TRBJ2-3 | 14 | - | TRBV20-1 | CSAPRPTAEDTQYF
TRBD1 | TRBJ2-6 | 15 | - | TRBV12-3/TRBV12-4 | CASSNTGAGANVLTF
- | TRBJ2-7 | 13 | many | TRBV11-2 | CASSLSQTYEQYF
- | TRBJ2-2 | 14 | - | TRBV12-3/TRBV12-4 | CASTPPGVTGELFF
- | TRBJ1-2 | 16 | - | TRBV7-9 | CASSLVLGVRNYGYTF
- | TRBJ1-3 | 15 | - | TRBV11-2 | CASSRIKSSGNTIYF
- | TRBJ2-3 | 14 | - | TRBV7-2 | CASSLAIATDTQYF
- | TRBJ2-5 | 17 | - | TRBV20-1 | CSARDSPRPSGRETQYF
- | TRBJ1-5 | 13 | - | TRBV29-1 | CSVGEHSNQPQHF
- | TRBJ2-7 | 13 | - | TRBV12-3/TRBV12-4 | CASSSHTAYEQYF
TRBD2 | TRBJ2-1 | 13 | - | TRBV27 | CASSFGRIDEQFF
- | TRBJ1-1 | 12 | - | TRBV12-3/TRBV12-4 | CASSLAWGEAFF
TRBD2 | TRBJ2-5 | 17 | - | TRBV4-1 | CASSQARLAGGAETQYF
TRBD2 | TRBJ2-2 | 13 | few | TRBV6-2/TRBV6-3 | CASRTSGTGELFF
TRBD1 | TRBJ2-1 | 14 | - | TRBV19 | CATSGQGGENEQFF
TRBD1 | TRBJ2-2 | 16 | - | TRBV5-1 | CASSFPGQGYTGELFF
- | TRBJ1-1 | 13 | - | TRBV6-1 | CASSEGIPRKAFF
- | TRBJ2-1 | 15 | - | TRBV4-2 | CASSPGNPRANEQFF
TRBD1 | TRBJ1-5 | 15 | - | TRBV6-8 | CASSSGQRSNQPQHF
TRBD1 | TRBJ1-2 | 12 | few | TRBV12-5 | CASGVTGNGYTF
- | TRBJ1-3 | 14 | - | TRBV18 | CASSPTRWGNTIYF
- | TRBJ1-4 | 14 | - | TRBV7-2 | CASARGGGSEKLFF